What follows are 8 T cell receptor beta chains derived from one specimen sequenced in a study of blood T cell repertoires in COVID-19. The assay was immunoSEQ multiplex PCR, and TCRdb's table has in-frame clones only and misses some. The table shows 250,000 to 350,000 clones, with about 86% occurring only once. Sample: peripheral blood. These receptors came from a woman between 45 and 65 years old with acute or convalescent COVID-19.

The chain couples TRBV4-3 to TRBJ2-7, with D maybe TRBD2 (6 bases). Trimming pared 2 bases from V and 4 bases from J, leaving 15 bases between. CDR3 length equals 15 residues. From germline, CDR1 is LGHNA and CDR2 YSLEER. The DNA for the CDR3 is TGCGCCAGCAGCCAAACCCACATGACTAGATACGAGCAGTACTTC. Amino acids: CASSQTHMTRYEQYF.

This clone was detected once. The chain recombines TRBV6-5 with TRBJ2-3, with 10 bases fitting TRBD2. Germline loops: CDR1 MNHEY, CDR2 SVGAGI. CDR3 length: 14 amino acids. Germline trimming cut 6 bases from V and 1 base from J; bases unmatched to any gene: 1. CDR3 region: CASRGTSGTDTQYF. CDR3 DNA sequence: TGTGCCAGCAGGGGGACTAGCGGCACAGATACGCAGTATTTT.

The rearrangement links TRBV7-2 to TRBJ2-7; 8 positions match TRBD1. This CDR3 comprises 13 residues. V trimming: 3 bases; J trimming: 6 bases; junction bases outside the gene matches: 4. CDR1 is SGHTA, CDR2 FQGNSA, per germline. CDR3 protein: CASSLTGDREQYV. CDR3 DNA sequence: TGTGCCAGCAGCTTGACAGGGGATCGCGAGCAGTACGTC.

V is TRBV24-1 and J is TRBJ2-3; possibly TRBD2 for D (7 bases). Trimming pared 6 bases from V and 3 bases from J, leaving 15 bases between. This CDR3 is 15 amino acids long. Germline CDR1 and CDR2: KGHDR and SFDVKD. The CDR3: CATSRKGGRTDTQYF. The CDR3 DNA sequence: TGTGCCACCAGTCGTAAGGGGGGGCGAACAGATACGCAGTATTTT.

This clone occurred a few times. V and J are TRBV5-5 and TRBJ1-1; 7 bases match TRBD1. The germline V gene encodes CDR1 SGHKS and CDR2 YYEKEE (reference sequence). The CDR3 runs to 14 residues. V dropped 1 base and J dropped 4; count of bases not matched to a gene: 4. The DNA of the CDR3 is TGTGCCAGCAGCTTGTTATCAGGGGGCACTGAAGCTTTCTTT. This translates into CASSLLSGGTEAFF.

V and J are TRBV7-9 and TRBJ2-2; D unresolved. Trimming cost V 4 bases and J 5 bases, with 8 bases left between them. CDR3 length equals 13 residues. Germline lookup yields CDR1 SEHNR and CDR2 FQNEAQ (reference sequence). The CDR3 loop reads CASSSTGTGELFF. In nucleotides, the CDR3 is TGTGCCAGCAGCTCCACCGGGACCGGGGAGCTGTTTTTT. Filled out from reference TRBV7-9 and TRBJ2-2, the complete variable domain reads DTGVSQNPRHKITKRGQNVTFRCDPISEHNRLYWYRQTLGQGPEFLTYFQNEAQLEKSRLLSDRFSAERPKGSFSTLEIQRTEQGDSAMYLCASSSTGTGELFFGEGSRLTVL.

This rearrangement joins TRBV27 to TRBJ2-3; D ambiguous. Germline assignment: CDR1 MNHEY and CDR2 SMNVEV (reference sequence). Trimming cost V 8 bases and J 5 bases, with 11 bases left between them. The CDR3 loop spans 12 amino acids. DNA for the CDR3: TGTGCCAGCCGAAAAACTGGAGATACGCAGTATTTT. The encoded protein is CASRKTGDTQYF.

The rearrangement joins TRBV12-3 or TRBV12-4 to TRBJ2-5; no firm D call. CDR3 size: 13 residues. V lost 1 base and J 1 base, leaving 4 bases between the germline ends. CDR3 nucleotides: TGTGCCAGCAGTTTAGGGCCCCAAGAGACCCAGTACTTC. It is translated as CASSLGPQETQYF.